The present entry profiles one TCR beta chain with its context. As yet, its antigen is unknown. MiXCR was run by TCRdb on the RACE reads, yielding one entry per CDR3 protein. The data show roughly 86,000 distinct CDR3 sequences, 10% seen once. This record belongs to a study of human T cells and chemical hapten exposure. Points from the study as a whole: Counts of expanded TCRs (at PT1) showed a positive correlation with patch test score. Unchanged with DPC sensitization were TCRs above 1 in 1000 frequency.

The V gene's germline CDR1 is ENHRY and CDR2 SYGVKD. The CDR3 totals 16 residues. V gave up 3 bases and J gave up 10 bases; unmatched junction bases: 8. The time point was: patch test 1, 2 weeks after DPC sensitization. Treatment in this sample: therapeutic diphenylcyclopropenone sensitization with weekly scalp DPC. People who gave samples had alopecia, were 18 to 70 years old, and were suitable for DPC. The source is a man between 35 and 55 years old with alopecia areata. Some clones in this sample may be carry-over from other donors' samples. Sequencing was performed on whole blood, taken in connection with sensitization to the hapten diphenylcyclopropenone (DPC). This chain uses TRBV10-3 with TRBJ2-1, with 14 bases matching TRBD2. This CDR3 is CAISDLLGLAGEEQFF. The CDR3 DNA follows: TGTGCCATCAGTGATCTCTTGGGACTAGCGGGAGAGGAGCAGTTCTTC.